This T cell receptor beta chain is from a study of T cells in Graves' hyperthyroidism and ophthalmopathy (dated by TCRdb to the late 2010s). Context from the whole study: Peripheral blood was sampled at the time of initial diagnosis, prior to any treatment. A discovery cohort of 95 to 100 patients, 43 with Graves' ophthalmopathy and about 60 with stable Graves' hyperthyroidism, was used to find distinguishing TCR V-J signatures. An independent validation cohort of fewer than 20 hyperthyroidism patients and about 16 patients who later progressed to ophthalmopathy tested prospective prediction of ophthalmopathy. The approximately 100 discovery patients were randomly divided into training and test sets at a 7:3 ratio. The study also compared thyroid tissue and blood T-cell repertoires from about six Graves' hyperthyroidism patients. After blood sampling, hyperthyroidism patients were treated with methimazole at a starting dose of 30 mg daily, and ophthalmopathy patients were treated with high-dose intravenous methylprednisolone. The paper reports TCR Vbeta CDR3 sequencing of approximately 140 peripheral blood samples: some 44 ophthalmopathy, over 70 hyperthyroidism and approximately 17 progressor patients.

Study-level results and caveats: In validation, the model predicted progression to ophthalmopathy with over 65% sensitivity and 72.22% specificity, a median of 6.5 months before onset. A 13 V-J signature model separated ophthalmopathy from stable hyperthyroidism, with 87.88% sensitivity and about 81% specificity in cross-validation and 80%/75% in testing. Most expanded thyroid clonotypes (frequency above 0.001) were also detected in blood, a finding suggesting that blood repertoires may reflect thyroid immune responses. Sample size was not statistically predetermined, and blinding of investigators to group allocation was not performed.

The junction shows trimming of 5 bases on V and 2 bases on J, plus 10 bases between the germline ends. CDR1 and CDR2 (MNHEY, SMNVEV) derive from the germline V gene (reference sequence). From the cysteine through the phenylalanine, the CDR3 covers 13 amino acids. Only the CDR3 portion is preserved as DNA: 39 bases, with reading frame beginning at the first base. Stable Graves' hyperthyroidism was defined as no progression to ophthalmopathy during 18 months of follow-up. Hyperthyroidism patients were newly diagnosed, had a disease duration of under 2 months, and were aged 18 to 65 years. Exclusion was applied to patients with uncontrolled infections, other autoimmune diseases, pregnancy or lactation. Diagnoses relied on clinical symptoms, serum thyroxine and TRAb, thyroid ultrasound and orbital computed tomography. PBMCs were isolated from about 9 ml of fresh peripheral blood by Ficoll-Paque density gradient centrifugation. Total RNA was extracted using Trizol reagent, and RNA quality was assessed on an Agilent 2100 Bioanalyzer.

The TCR beta CDR3 regions were amplified from the RNA transcripts. The first round of RT-PCR for the TCR CDR3 was performed with the HTBI primer set and the Qiagen OneStep RT-PCR kit. A second multiplex PCR round built the libraries, followed by size selection and purification. Paired-end sequencing of the libraries was performed with 100 bp reads on an Illumina HiSeq2000. In the authors' own workflow: SOAPnuke was used to process the raw data, throwing out any read that contained adapters or uncalled bases, had a mean Phred below 15, or lacked an exact constant-primer or identifier match. COPE v1.2.5 was used to merge high-quality paired reads, and clonotypes were defined as unique nucleotide sequences. Clonotypes were aligned to IMGT TRBV, TRBD and TRBJ reference segments using MiTCR v1.1. The analysis was restricted to V-J combinations with a frequency above 0.0001, which together covered roughly 99% of the repertoires. A TCS score was defined as the ratio of F50 (clonal expansion) to E x V (chaos), with BLOSUM62-based TCRdist applied between CDR3 peptides within each V-J. Welch's t-statistics and random forest reduced fewer than 600 V-J features to roughly 13, which were used in a naive Bayes classifier (R e1071). Through fastp at Q25 and MiXCR, TCRdb rebuilt clones from the public reads, retaining in-frame beta chains. Identical CDR3 protein sequences are pooled into one entry, listed with their most common genes and DNA. Here the V and J calls rest on TCRdb's processing, not on the authors' analysis. The sample profile shows about 360,000 distinct CDR3 sequences; about 13% of them were found once. The leading ten clones occupy 9% to 9.5% of the sample.

This clonotype came up once. Its antigen is still unknown. Nothing much larger sits one base from this clone, and base qualities are not available. A single read offers scant evidence. Sample: blood. The sequence links TRBV27 to TRBJ2-7, with an unclear D gene assignment. This sequence was found in a woman under 30 with Graves' hyperthyroidism. For the CDR3, the sequence is CASSDHQAYEQYF. The DNA sequence is TGTGCCAGCAGTGATCACCAGGCCTACGAGCAGTACTTC.